These 11 T cell receptor beta chains came from one sample sequenced in a study of cytomegalovirus exposure and HLA in healthy donors. TCRdb's copy holds only in-frame clones and misses some; the assay was immunoSEQ multiplex PCR. In the table there are about 120,000 clones, 86% of which are singletons. The sample was PBMCs. Receptors originate from a man aged 18 to 35 in good health and CMV-seronegative.

V usage is TRBV12-5 and J usage is TRBJ2-7, with no clear D. The CDR3 is made up of 12 amino acids. The germline CDR1 and CDR2 sequences are LGHNT and FRNRAP. Trimming took 5 bases from V and 2 from J, leaving 7 bases between them. In nucleotides, the CDR3 is TGTGCTAGTGGTGTATCCCCCTACGAGCAGTACTTC. Translated: CASGVSPYEQYF.

This clone was counted only a few times. The chain combines TRBV7-6 with TRBJ1-5; D call uncertain. Germline V gene lookup returns CDR1 SGHVS and CDR2 FNYEAQ. This CDR3 region has 14 residues. The V end was cut by 2 bases, the J end by 2 bases, with 7 bases between. CDR3 sequence: CASSLQRGNQPQHF. The CDR3 DNA reads TGTGCCAGCAGCTTACAGAGGGGCAATCAGCCCCAGCATTTT.

The gene calls are TRBV9 and TRBJ2-6; D possibly corresponds to TRBD2 (6 bases). Germline values: CDR1 SGDLS, CDR2 YYNGEE. The CDR3 runs to 16 residues. V lost 1 base and J lost 0, with 8 bases in between. Here the CDR3 DNA reads TGTGCCAGCAGCGTACGGGGGTTCTCTGGGGCCAACGTCCTGACTTTC. It yields the protein CASSVRGFSGANVLTF.

The chain links TRBV5-4 to TRBJ2-6; 12 bases line up with TRBD1. Germline-derived CDR1 and CDR2 are SGHNT and YYREEE (reference sequence). V shed 4 bases and J 0 bases; nucleotides not matched to a gene: 5. The CDR3 runs 18 residues. The CDR3 nucleotides read TGTGCCAGCAGCCGGGACAGGGGGCCCCGCTCTGGGGCCAACGTCCTGACTTTC. Encoded protein: CASSRDRGPRSGANVLTF.

The chain is built from TRBV9 and TRBJ2-1, with 8 bases aligning to TRBD2. The CDR3 spans 14 residues. Germline CDR1 and CDR2: SGDLS and YYNGEE. J lost 5 bases, V lost 3 bases, and 4 bases had no gene match. CDR3 protein: CASSGVAGHNEQFF. CDR3 in DNA: TGTGCCAGCAGCGGAGTAGCGGGACACAATGAGCAGTTCTTC.

This clone showed up just once. The chain employs TRBV2 and TRBJ2-3; 7 bases line up with TRBD2. Germline V gene lookup returns CDR1 SNHLY and CDR2 FYNNEI. Unmatched junction bases numbered 9, after V lost 6 bases and J lost 3 bases. This CDR3 has 15 amino acids. The CDR3 DNA reads as TGTGCCAGCAGGGCATACGGGGGGAGGACAGATACGCAGTATTTT. Its translation: CASRAYGGRTDTQYF.

The chain is built from TRBV27 and TRBJ2-1, with TRBD1 matching over 11 bases. Germline CDR1 MNHEY, CDR2 SMNVEV (reference sequence). V shed 6 bases and J 4 bases; nucleotides not matched to a gene: 8. CDR3 length equals 16 residues. This CDR3 reads CASRQTGTGGYNEQFF. The DNA for the CDR3 is TGTGCCAGCAGGCAAACCGGGACAGGGGGGTACAATGAGCAGTTCTTC.

The chain couples TRBV11-2 to TRBJ2-5; TRBD1 aligns across 8 bases. Germline CDR1 SGHAT, CDR2 FQNNGV. The CDR3 has 14 residues. J gave up 5 bases and V 5 bases, and 7 bases lay outside the gene matches. The CDR3 reads CASSVRRGRETQYF. CDR3 coding DNA: TGTGCCAGCAGCGTTCGCAGGGGGCGGGAGACCCAGTACTTC.

The chain recombines TRBV12-5 with TRBJ1-2; D not certain. The CDR3 sequence is 13 residues long. CDR1 is LGHNT, CDR2 FRNRAP, per germline. V gave up 6 bases and J gave up 6 bases, with 14 bases separating them. The DNA for the CDR3 is TGTGCTAGTGGCTCGCCCCTATCGGATGGCTACACCTTC. Encoded protein: CASGSPLSDGYTF.

This chain links TRBV12-5 with TRBJ2-7, with D hard to call. This CDR3 is built from 12 residues. In germline, CDR1 is LGHNT, CDR2 FRNRAP. V gave up 7 bases and J gave up 7 bases, with 14 bases separating them. The CDR3 DNA is TGTGCTAGTGCCCTCCCTCCCAGTGAGCAGTACTTC. Translated, it gives CASALPPSEQYF.

The genes are TRBV27 and TRBJ2-5, with D perhaps matching TRBD1 (6 bases). This CDR3 is 15 amino acids long. Trimming removed 3 bases from V and 2 bases from J, with 13 bases in between. Germline CDR1 reads MNHEY; CDR2 reads SMNVEV (reference sequence). In DNA form, the CDR3 reads TGTGCCAGCAGTTTGTCGAGGGGGAGACAAGAGACCCAGTACTTC. This gives the protein CASSLSRGRQETQYF.